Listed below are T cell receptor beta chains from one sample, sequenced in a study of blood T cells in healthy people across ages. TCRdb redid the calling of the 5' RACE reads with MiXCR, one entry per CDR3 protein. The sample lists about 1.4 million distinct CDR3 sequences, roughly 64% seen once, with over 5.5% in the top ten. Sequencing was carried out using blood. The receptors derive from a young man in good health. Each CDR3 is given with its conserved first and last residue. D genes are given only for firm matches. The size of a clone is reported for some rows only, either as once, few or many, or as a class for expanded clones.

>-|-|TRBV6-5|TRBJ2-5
TGTGCCAGCAGTTCCGAAGGGATCGGGACCCAGTACTTC
CASSSEGIGTQYF
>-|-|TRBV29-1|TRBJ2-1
TGCAGCGTTGAAGAGGGGCGGGTTAAGTTCTTC
CSVEEGRVKFF
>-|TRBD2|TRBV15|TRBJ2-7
TGTGCCACCGGCCGGGACTACGGTAACTACGAGCAGTACTTC
CATGRDYGNYEQYF
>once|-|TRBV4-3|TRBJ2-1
TGCGCCAGCAGCCAAGGTCTTAGTCCTCGGGAGCAGTTCTTC
CASSQGLSPREQFF
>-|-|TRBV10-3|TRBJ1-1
TGTGCCATCAGTGAGTCGTGGGGAATGCCTGAAGCTTTCTTT
CAISESWGMPEAFF
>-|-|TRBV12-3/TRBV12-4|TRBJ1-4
TGTGCCAGCAGTGCTCGGGGGTGGATTGGAGAAAAACTGTTTTTT
CASSARGWIGEKLFF
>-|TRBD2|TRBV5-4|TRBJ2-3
TGTGCCAGCAGCGTGGGGGGGACGGGGGATACGCAGTATTTT
CASSVGGTGDTQYF
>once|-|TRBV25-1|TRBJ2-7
TGTGCCGCCAGTGCCGCCGGGAGTTACAATGAGCAGTACTTC
CAASAAGSYNEQYF
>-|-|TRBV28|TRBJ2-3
TGTGCCAGCAGTCCCCCATGGGCAACGAGCACAGATACGCAGTATTTT
CASSPPWATSTDTQYF
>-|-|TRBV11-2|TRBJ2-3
TGTGCCAGCAGCTTAAGGAGGACTAGCACAGATACGCAGTATTTT
CASSLRRTSTDTQYF
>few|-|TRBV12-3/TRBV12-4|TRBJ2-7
TGTGCCAGCAACTATCCGGGACTCGGGTACGAGCAGTACTTC
CASNYPGLGYEQYF
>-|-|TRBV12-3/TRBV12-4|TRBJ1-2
TGTGCCAGCAGTTTGGGAGGTCAGAGCGCTAACTATGGCTACACCTTC
CASSLGGQSANYGYTF
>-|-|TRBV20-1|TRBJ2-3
TGCAGTGCCACCCTAGGGGCGGTTGAGGGCACAGATACGCAGTATTTT
CSATLGAVEGTDTQYF
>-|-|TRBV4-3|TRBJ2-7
TGCGCCAGCAGCCAAGATTCGGGGCGATCCTACGAGCAGTACTTC
CASSQDSGRSYEQYF
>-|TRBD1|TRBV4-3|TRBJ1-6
TGCGCCAGCAGCCAAGGCCCAGGGACAGGGGTTAATTCACCCCTCCACTTT
CASSQGPGTGVNSPLHF
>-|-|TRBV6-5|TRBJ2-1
TGTGCCAGCAGTACCCGATCGGGGCCCTACAATGAGCAGTTCTTC
CASSTRSGPYNEQFF
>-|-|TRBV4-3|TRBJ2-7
TGCGCCAGCAGCCCCTCAAACGGACTGTTCCCTTTCGAGCAGTACTTC
CASSPSNGLFPFEQYF
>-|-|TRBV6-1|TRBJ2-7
TGTGCCAGCAGAAAAACTAAGACTAGGGTCTACGAGCAGTACTTC
CASRKTKTRVYEQYF
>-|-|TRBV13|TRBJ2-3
TGTGCCAGCAGCTCCTCCCCCGCAGATACGCAGTATTTT
CASSSSPADTQYF
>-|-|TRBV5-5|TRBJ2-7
TGTGCCAGCAGCTGGGAAGTAACGGTAACCTACGAGCAGTACTTC
CASSWEVTVTYEQYF
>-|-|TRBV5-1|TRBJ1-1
TGCGCCAGCAGCTTTGGGGTCGAGTTAACTTCTGAAGCTTTCTTT
CASSFGVELTSEAFF
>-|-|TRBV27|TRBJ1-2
TGTGCCAGCAGTTTCGGGATTTGGTATGGCTACACCTTC
CASSFGIWYGYTF
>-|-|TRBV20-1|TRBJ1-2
TGCAGCCCATTCTCAGGGGCCCAGGGATTCTATGGCTACACCTTC
CSPFSGAQGFYGYTF
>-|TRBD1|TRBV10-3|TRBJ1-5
TGTGCCATCAGTGCAACAGGGGGTCAGGCCCAGCATTTT
CAISATGGQAQHF
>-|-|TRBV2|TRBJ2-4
TGTGCCAGCAGCCCTGTGGTACTAGCCAAAAACATTCAGTACTTC
CASSPVVLAKNIQYF
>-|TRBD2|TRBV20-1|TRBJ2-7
TGCAGTGCTAGAGACCGGGGGGGCCCCTCCGACGAGCAGTACTTC
CSARDRGGPSDEQYF
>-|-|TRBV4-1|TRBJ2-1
TGCGCCAGCAGCCAAGTAAAGACCGGCGCCCATGAGCAGTTCTTC
CASSQVKTGAHEQFF
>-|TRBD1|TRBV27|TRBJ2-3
TGTGCCAGCAGTCAACAACAGGGGGCGGGAACGACAGATACGCAGTATTTT
CASSQQQGAGTTDTQYF
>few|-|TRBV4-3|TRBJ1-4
TGCGCCAGCAGCCAGAACACACTTCTTGAAAAACTGTTTTTT
CASSQNTLLEKLFF
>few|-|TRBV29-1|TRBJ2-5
TGCAGCGCCCGGGGGGCGATGGGAGAGACCCAGTACTTC
CSARGAMGETQYF
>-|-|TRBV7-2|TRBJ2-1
TGTGCCAGCAGCTTATATGGGTCATTGGAGCAGTTCTTC
CASSLYGSLEQFF
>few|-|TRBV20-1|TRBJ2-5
TGCAGTGCTGATAGACAGCCACGGGAGACCCAGTACTTC
CSADRQPRETQYF
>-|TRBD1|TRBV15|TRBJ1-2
TGTGCCACCAGCAGGACAGGGGGGAATGGCTACACCTTC
CATSRTGGNGYTF
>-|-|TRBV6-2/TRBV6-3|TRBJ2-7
TGTGCCAGCAGTACCATTGTCTTCTACGAGCAGTACTTC
CASSTIVFYEQYF
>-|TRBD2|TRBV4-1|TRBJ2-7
TGCGCCAGCAGAGAGACTAGCGGGAGGGCGGTCGAGCAGTACTTC
CASRETSGRAVEQYF
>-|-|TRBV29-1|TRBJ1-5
TGCAGCGTTGGGGGGTCCGATAGCAATCAGCCCCAGCATTTT
CSVGGSDSNQPQHF
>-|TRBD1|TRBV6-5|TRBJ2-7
TGTGCCAGCAGCCCGAACCCCGACAGGGCCGAGCAGTACTTC
CASSPNPDRAEQYF
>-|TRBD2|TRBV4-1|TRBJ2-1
TGCGCCAGCAGCCCCTCTGGGGGGACTAGCGGGAGGACCGAGCAGTTCTTC
CASSPSGGTSGRTEQFF
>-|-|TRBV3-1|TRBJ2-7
TGTGCCAGCAGCCAAAGAGGCTACTTGGTTCTCGAGCAGTACTTC
CASSQRGYLVLEQYF
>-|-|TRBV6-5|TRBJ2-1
TGTGCCAGTAATCCGGACTACTCCTACAATGAGCAGTTCTTC
CASNPDYSYNEQFF